The 8 T cell receptor beta chains below were found in one sample sequenced in a study of CD8 T cells in Susac syndrome. Random hexamers were used to reverse transcribe roughly 0.45 to 1 ug of RNA. Using its own MiXCR run on the immunoSEQ multiplex PCR reads, TCRdb lists one record per CDR3 protein. This table holds about 440,000 distinct CDR3 sequences, approximately 85% found once. Sequencing was performed on CD8+ T cells from PBMCs. All receptors derive from a human donor with multiple sclerosis.

The table lists this clonotype with a count of one. This chain links TRBV19 with TRBJ2-7; TRBD1 matches 8 bases. The germline CDR1 and CDR2 sequences are LNHDA and SQIVND (reference sequence). The CDR3 length is 14 residues. The ends lost 1 base at V and 5 bases at J; junction bases unmatched: 4. This CDR3 reads CASSIAAGGNEQYF. Written as DNA, the CDR3 is TGTGCCAGTAGTATAGCTGCAGGGGGCAACGAGCAGTACTTC.

V and J are TRBV27 and TRBJ2-1, with D perhaps assigned TRBD1 or TRBD2 (8 bases each). Trimming stripped 3 bases from V and 5 bases from J, with 14 bases between. Per the germline V gene, CDR1 is MNHEY and CDR2 is SMNVEV (reference sequence). This CDR3 spans 15 amino acids. CDR3 in amino acids: CASSFSGTGNNEQFF. The CDR3 coding sequence is TGTGCCAGCAGTTTTAGCGGGACAGGAAACAATGAGCAGTTCTTC.

The sample holds a few counts of this clonotype. V usage is TRBV6-6 and J usage is TRBJ2-1, with no clear D. Per germline, CDR1 MNHNY and CDR2 SVGAGI (reference sequence). The CDR3 extends over 13 amino acids. Trimming removed 0 bases at V and 9 bases at J, with 9 bases between. Here the CDR3 reads CASSYSRIGEQFF. CDR3 sequence (DNA): TGTGCCAGCAGTTACTCCAGGATTGGTGAGCAGTTCTTC.

V is TRBV11-2 and J is TRBJ2-7; D uncertain. Trimming removed 0 bases at V and 7 bases at J, with 4 bases between. Looked up from germline, CDR1 is SGHAT and CDR2 is FQNNGV. This CDR3 has 11 amino acids. The CDR3 nucleotides are TGTGCCAGCAGCTTAGATAAAGAGCAGTACTTC. This sequence encodes CASSLDKEQYF.

This clonotype was recorded once. This sequence joins TRBV12-3 or TRBV12-4 and TRBJ2-1, with 7 bases lining up with TRBD2. The CDR3 is 18 amino acids. Trimming at V came to 2 bases and at J to 0 bases, leaving 10 bases not matched to a gene. CDR3 protein: CASSLKASGGSSYNEQFF. For the CDR3, the DNA is TGTGCCAGCAGTTTAAAGGCTAGCGGCGGAAGCTCCTACAATGAGCAGTTCTTC.

This sequence joins TRBV5-6 and TRBJ1-1; D is ambiguous. The CDR3 runs to 14 residues. V gave up 3 bases and J gave up 7 bases, with 16 bases separating them. CDR1 and CDR2 from the germline V gene are SGHDT and YYEEEE. The CDR3 loop is CASSYVEGIGEAFF. CDR3 sequence (DNA): TGTGCCAGCAGCTATGTGGAAGGGATCGGTGAAGCTTTCTTT.

The CDR3 reads CASSLSERPSYNEQFF. The CDR3 DNA is TGTGCCAGCAGTTTATCAGAGAGGCCCTCCTACAATGAGCAGTTCTTC. This chain joins TRBV27 and TRBJ2-1; no clear D. This CDR3 has 16 amino acids. Trimming took 0 bases from V and 0 from J, leaving 9 bases between them. The germline CDR1 and CDR2 sequences are MNHEY and SMNVEV (reference sequence).

The rearrangement links TRBV15 to TRBJ1-1, with 10 positions matching TRBD1. The V gene's germline CDR1 is LNHNV and CDR2 YYDKDF (reference sequence). With 8 bases clipped from V and 3 bases from J, the junction kept 12 bases outside the gene matches. The CDR3 sequence is 16 residues long. The CDR3 spells CATEEKTGQGDTEAFF. CDR3 bases: TGTGCCACCGAAGAGAAAACAGGACAGGGGGACACTGAAGCTTTCTTT.